The 6 T cell receptor beta chains reported below all come from one sample, sequenced in a study of OX40 agonist ivuxolimab in advanced cancers. Measured with immunoSEQ multiplex PCR; TCRdb has only the in-frame clones, and not every one. Here the sample spans roughly 68,000 clones, roughly 88% being singletons. The sample consisted of CD4+ or CD8+ T cells sorted from blood, taken in a trial of the OX40 agonist ivuxolimab. Receptor source: an adult with an advanced solid tumor such as melanoma, head and neck, liver or kidney cancer.

This sequence joins TRBV5-1 and TRBJ1-2; 8 bases align to TRBD1. This CDR3 region has 15 residues. The V and J ends lost 0 bases and 8 bases, in that order; junction bases with no gene match: 9. CDR1 SGHRS and CDR2 YFSETQ come from the germline V gene. The CDR3 sequence: CASSLEVGTGGGYTF. CDR3 coding DNA: TGCGCCAGCAGCTTGGAGGTAGGGACAGGAGGAGGCTACACCTTC.

The chain has TRBV7-2 and TRBJ1-5; 9 nucleotides match TRBD1. Germline values: CDR1 SGHTA, CDR2 FQGNSA. There are 16 residues in the CDR3. Trimming at V came to 6 bases and at J to 3 bases, leaving 9 bases not matched to a gene. The CDR3 is CASRSSTGGNNQPQHF. The CDR3 bases are TGTGCCAGCAGATCCTCGACAGGGGGAAACAATCAGCCCCAGCATTTT.

This clone occurred once. This sequence joins TRBV19 and TRBJ1-4; no reliable D call. The ends were cut back, 3 bases at V and 0 bases at J, with 8 bases in the middle. Germline values: CDR1 LNHDA, CDR2 SQIVND (reference sequence). The CDR3 spans 15 residues. The chain's CDR3 is CASSIPAATNEKLFF. The CDR3 DNA sequence: TGTGCCAGTAGTATCCCAGCAGCAACTAATGAAAAACTGTTTTTT.

The DNA for the CDR3 is TGCGCCAGCAAGAGGGGGGAGCGAGAAAAACTGTTTTTT. Residues: CASKRGEREKLFF. The chain carries TRBV5-1 and TRBJ1-4, with D possibly being TRBD1 (6 bases). V was trimmed by 6 bases and J by 8 bases, leaving 14 bases between them. In germline, CDR1 is SGHRS, CDR2 YFSETQ. CDR3 size: 13 residues.

The chain links TRBV9 to TRBJ2-7; 8 bases align to TRBD1. This CDR3 has 15 residues. Unmatched junction bases numbered 10, after V lost 4 bases and J lost 4 bases. Germline V CDR1 and CDR2: SGDLS, YYNGEE. The CDR3 protein is CASSPSDRGAYEQYF. DNA of the CDR3: TGTGCCAGCAGCCCCTCAGACAGGGGAGCATACGAGCAGTACTTC.

The chain links TRBV30 to TRBJ1-3; perhaps TRBD1 as D (6 bases). This CDR3 comprises 14 residues. Trimming took 3 bases from V and 1 from J, leaving 10 bases between them. In germline, CDR1 is GTSNPN, CDR2 SVGIG (reference sequence). In nucleotides, the CDR3 is TGTGCCTGGAGAGCCAGGGGATCTGGAAACACCATATATTTT. It is translated as CAWRARGSGNTIYF.